What follows are 21 T cell receptor beta chains derived from one specimen sequenced in a study of T cells in Graves' hyperthyroidism and ophthalmopathy (dated by TCRdb to between 2019 and 2020). Receptor libraries were prepared by multiplex PCR. Instrument on record: Illumina HiSeq 2000. Amplification of TCR beta CDR3 regions was carried out from RNA transcripts. The TCR CDR3 was subjected to a first round of RT-PCR using the HTBI primer set and the Qiagen OneStep RT-PCR kit. TCRdb reprocessed the public reads (quality trimming at Q25 with fastp, clone calling with MiXCR) and kept in-frame beta chains. Entries that share a CDR3 protein sequence are merged under the most common genes and DNA. This sample comprises about 98,000 distinct CDR3 sequences, approximately 39% of them detected only once. The top ten clones comprise around 9.6% of the sample. The sequencing sample was made of peripheral blood or thyroid tissue (not recorded which). These receptors were obtained from a woman aged 30 to 39 with Graves' hyperthyroidism.

This clonotype appeared many times. This chain uses TRBV4-1 with TRBJ1-1; D is ambiguous. V lost 0 bases and J 8 bases, leaving 7 bases between the germline ends. Germline V gives CDR1 MGHRA, CDR2 YSYEKL. The CDR3 has 12 amino acids. The CDR3 DNA reads as TGCGCCAGCAGCCAAGATTGGAGGGAAGCTTTCTTT. Its protein is CASSQDWREAFF.

With regard to this clonotype: At one boundary the junction diverges from the germline segment, which might be a read error. The chain joins TRBV7-3 to TRBJ2-7, with 9 bases identical to TRBD2. Looked up from germline, CDR1 is SGHTA and CDR2 is FQGTGA. The CDR3 is made up of 15 amino acids. This CDR3 reads CAGSQEPSGTREQYF. The CDR3 DNA sequence: TGTGCCGGCAGCCAAGAGCCTAGCGGGACACGCGAGCAGTACTTC.

The chain uses TRBV7-3 and TRBJ1-1, with 8 bases that match TRBD1. J was trimmed by 10 bases and V by 5 bases; bases with no gene match: 9. The CDR3 is made up of 13 amino acids. Germline CDR1 reads SGHTA; CDR2 reads FQGTGA. The DNA of the CDR3 is TGTGCCAGCAGCAGACAGGGGTGGAAGGGAGCTTTCTTT. Protein product: CASSRQGWKGAFF.

This chain uses TRBV9 with TRBJ1-5; D might be TRBD1 (6 bases). Looked up from germline, CDR1 is SGDLS and CDR2 is YYNGEE. CDR3 length: 16 residues. Trimming stripped 4 bases from V and 1 base from J, with 15 bases between. CDR3 region: CASSPQLGGSNQPQHF. The CDR3 coding sequence is TGTGCCAGCAGCCCACAGCTAGGGGGGAGCAATCAGCCCCAGCATTTT.

The chain carries TRBV5-1 and TRBJ2-5; 9 bases are shared with TRBD1. This CDR3 contains 15 residues. Germline-derived CDR1 and CDR2 are SGHRS and YFSETQ. The V gene end was trimmed by 3 bases and the J gene end by 5 bases; junction bases not matched to a gene: 8. The CDR3 here is CASSSQGQGSETQYF. CDR3 DNA sequence: TGCGCCAGCAGCTCCCAGGGACAGGGTAGTGAGACCCAGTACTTC.

This clonotype came up many times. This sequence joins TRBV7-9 and TRBJ1-1; D possibly corresponds to TRBD1 (5 bases). The V end was cut by 5 bases, the J end by 0 bases, with 19 bases between. CDR3 length equals 17 residues. The V gene's germline CDR1 is SEHNR and CDR2 FQNEAQ (reference sequence). The DNA for the CDR3 is TGTGCCAGCAGCGGACCCTCACGGACACCGTTGAACACTGAAGCTTTCTTT. It codes for CASSGPSRTPLNTEAFF.

Turning to this clonotype: One end of the junction does not line up with germline, which may come from a read error. The chain uses TRBV5-1 and TRBJ2-7; 9 nucleotides agree with TRBD2. The germline V gene has CDR1 SGHRS and CDR2 YFSETQ. This CDR3 spans 14 amino acids. For the CDR3, the DNA is TGCGCCAGCAGCCTTAGGACTAGCGCCGACGAGCAGCGCTTC. Amino acids: CASSLRTSADEQRF.

V usage is TRBV15 and J usage is TRBJ2-2, with D perhaps matching TRBD1 or TRBD2 (6 bases each). V lost 6 bases and J 11 bases, leaving 19 bases between the germline ends. The CDR3 is made up of 14 amino acids. Germline V gives CDR1 LNHNV, CDR2 YYDKDF (reference sequence). CDR3 sequence (DNA): TGTGCCACCAGATGGGTAGGGGGGCGCGAAGAGCTGTTTTTT. Translation: CATRWVGGREELFF. Using reference TRBV15 and TRBJ2-2 for the parts outside the CDR3, the full variable domain is DAMVIQNPRYQVTQFGKPVTLSCSQTLNHNVMYWYQQKSSQAPKLLFHYYDKDFNNEADTPDNFQSRRPNTSFCFLDIRSPGLGDTAMYLCATRWVGGREELFFGEGSRLTVL.

The chain recombines TRBV10-3 with TRBJ1-6; TRBD1 aligns across 8 bases. V was clipped by 6 bases and J by 10 bases; unmatched bases: 8. The CDR3 is 14 residues long. In germline, CDR1 is ENHRY, CDR2 SYGVKD. This CDR3 reads CAISYGQGRSPLHF. The CDR3 coding sequence is TGTGCCATCAGCTACGGACAGGGACGGTCACCCCTCCACTTT.

The J gene is TRBJ2-2, the V gene TRBV7-9; tentatively, D is TRBD1 or TRBD2 (5 bases each). CDR1 is SEHNR and CDR2 is FQNEAQ in the germline V gene (reference sequence). Trimming pared 5 bases from V and 4 bases from J, leaving 11 bases between. This CDR3 comprises 14 residues. CDR3 sequence reads: CASSLGTRTGELFF. The CDR3 nucleotides read TGTGCCAGCAGCCTCGGGACCCGCACCGGGGAGCTGTTTTTT.

The chain uses TRBV7-3 and TRBJ1-1; D call uncertain. Germline CDR1 is SGHTA and CDR2 is FQGTGA. Trimming cost V 8 bases and J 1 base, with 11 bases left between them. The CDR3 totals 13 residues. The DNA of the CDR3 is TGTGCCAGCTTACGGCAGCAGAACACTGAAGCTTTCTTT. Translating it yields CASLRQQNTEAFF.

This clonotype appeared many times. The chain is built from TRBV7-9 and TRBJ1-2; D unresolved. The V gene lost 5 bases and the J gene lost 2 bases, with 9 bases spanning the gap. Germline lookup yields CDR1 SEHNR and CDR2 FQNEAQ (reference sequence). This CDR3 is 13 amino acids long. CDR3 region: CASSAGSNYGYTF. The CDR3 DNA is TGTGCCAGCAGCGCCGGGTCCAACTATGGCTACACCTTC. Together with reference TRBV7-9 and TRBJ1-2, the CDR3 gives the full variable domain: DTGVSQNPRHKITKRGQNVTFRCDPISEHNRLYWYRQTLGQGPEFLTYFQNEAQLEKSRLLSDRFSAERPKGSFSTLEIQRTEQGDSAMYLCASSAGSNYGYTFGSGTRLTVV.

Notes on this clonotype: A much larger clone sits a single nucleotide away, making a read error possible. The chain's CDR3 is CASGLRWGRETQYF. CDR3 nucleotide sequence: TGTGCCAGCGGTTTAAGGTGGGGCCGAGAGACCCAGTACTTC. The chain joins TRBV28 to TRBJ2-5; perhaps TRBD1 as D (5 bases). The CDR3 covers 14 residues. CDR1 is MDHEN, CDR2 SYDVKM, per germline.

There are many counts of this clonotype. The chain couples TRBV7-2 to TRBJ1-3; 8 nucleotides align to TRBD1. The germline V gene encodes CDR1 SGHTA and CDR2 FQGNSA. V lost 5 bases, J lost 12 bases, and 9 bases stayed unmatched. This CDR3 spans 13 amino acids. CDR3 in amino acids: CASSITGGADIYF. The CDR3 nucleotides are TGTGCCAGCAGCATTACAGGGGGGGCTGACATATATTTT.

This clonotype was found once. The chain employs TRBV10-3 and TRBJ1-2, with TRBD1 identical over 8 bases. CDR1 is ENHRY, CDR2 SYGVKD, per germline. The CDR3 extends over 15 amino acids. J was trimmed by 4 bases and V by 6 bases; bases with no gene match: 10. CDR3 nucleotide sequence: TGTGCCATCAGCGCTCCGGGACAGGCGACCTATGGCTACACCTTC. This codes for CAISAPGQATYGYTF.

This clonotype was seen at least ten times. The CDR3 DNA follows: TGCAGCGTTGAGGGGATGGCTGTCGGCAGTTTCTTT. This codes for CSVEGMAVGSFF. This chain uses TRBV29-1 with TRBJ1-1; unclear D gene. CDR3 length: 12 amino acids. Per germline, CDR1 SQVTM and CDR2 ANQGSEA. Deletions cut 3 bases from V and 13 bases from J, with 18 bases between.

With respect to this clonotype: A much larger clone lies one base from this, so it may be a read error. This chain connects TRBV12-3 or TRBV12-4 to TRBJ2-7, with D possibly being TRBD1 (5 bases). CDR3 length: 13 amino acids. The CDR3 is CASSPRWGYVQYF. Written as DNA, the CDR3 is TGTGCCAGCAGCCCTCGGTGGGGCTACGTGCAGTACTTC.

This clonotype was counted between two and nine times. V gene TRBV28 combines with J gene TRBJ1-1, with D possibly TRBD1 on 6 matching bases. V gave up 7 bases and J gave up 5 bases, with 17 bases separating them. The CDR3 runs 14 residues. Germline loops: CDR1 MDHEN, CDR2 SYDVKM. CDR3 coding DNA: TGTGCCAGCACCGGAACTCTGGGACAAACTGAAGCTTTCTTT. Translated: CASTGTLGQTEAFF.

This clonotype was picked up many times. The chain combines TRBV20-1 with TRBJ2-7; 10 bases agree with TRBD1. This CDR3 is 14 amino acids long. V trimming: 3 bases; J trimming: 3 bases; junction bases outside the gene matches: 5. Germline-derived CDR1 and CDR2 are DFQATT and SNEGSKA (reference sequence). The CDR3 DNA follows: TGCAGTGCTAGGGGGACAGGGGAACGCTACGAGCAGTACTTC. It is translated as CSARGTGERYEQYF.

Worth noting for this clonotype: This sequence may be a read error, since a much larger clone differs from it by one base. The chain carries TRBV20-1 and TRBJ1-2, with D perhaps TRBD1 (6 bases). The germline V gene encodes CDR1 DFQATT and CDR2 SNEGSKA (reference sequence). The CDR3 has 17 residues. Deletions cut 1 base from V and 0 bases from J, with 18 bases between. As DNA, the CDR3 is TGCAGTGCTAGAGGTTCAACCCAGGGGACTTCTAACTATGGCTACACCTTC. This translates into CSARGSTQGTSNYGYTF.

This clonotype was observed many times. The V call is TRBV5-5, the J call TRBJ2-2, with TRBD1 matching over 8 bases. Trimming at V came to 4 bases and at J to 2 bases, leaving 4 bases not matched to a gene. Germline values: CDR1 SGHKS, CDR2 YYEKEE (reference sequence). The CDR3 sequence is 15 residues long. The CDR3: CASSRQGLNTGELFF. The CDR3 nucleotides read TGTGCCAGCAGCCGACAGGGGCTAAACACCGGGGAGCTGTTTTTT.